These 28 T cell receptor beta chains share one sample of origin, sequenced in a study of kidney transplant recipient with SARS-CoV-2 infection. MiXCR, run by TCRdb on the reads, gives a single entry per CDR3 protein. This sample has roughly 250,000 distinct CDR3 sequences, with 25% to 35% found just once. The starting material was a blood sample, obtained at baseline and on day 111 from a kidney transplant recipient. The receptors stem from a male patient aged 30 to 39 who had COVID-19 and was a kidney transplant recipient. Some of these T cells may belong to the graft donor.

This clonotype was counted ten times or more. V gene TRBV7-6 combines with J gene TRBJ2-2; D is ambiguous. Germline CDR1 is SGHVS and CDR2 is FNYEAQ. The CDR3 runs 14 residues. V lost 4 bases and J 3 bases, leaving 9 bases between the germline ends. DNA for the CDR3: TGTGCCAGCAGCTCGTTAGGGCACACCGGGGAGCTGTTTTTT. Protein product: CASSSLGHTGELFF.

This clonotype was detected ten times or more. This rearrangement joins TRBV30 to TRBJ1-2, with no clear D. The CDR3 extends over 16 amino acids. Germline CDR1 is GTSNPN and CDR2 is SVGIG (reference sequence). The V end was cut by 5 bases, the J end by 4 bases, with 23 bases between. The CDR3 nucleotides read TGTGCCTGGGCTTTAACGCGTTATAGAAAGACCTATGGCTACACCTTC. Residues: CAWALTRYRKTYGYTF.

This clonotype was counted ten times or more. The gene calls are TRBV12-5 and TRBJ1-2; weak D call: TRBD1 (5 bases). V lost 4 bases to trimming and J lost 4 bases, with 22 bases between them. From germline, CDR1 is LGHNT and CDR2 FRNRAP. The CDR3 sequence is 17 residues long. CDR3 sequence (DNA): TGTGCTAGTGGTTGTTCATGTTTGCAGGGAAAGACCTATGGCTACACCTTC. It specifies CASGCSCLQGKTYGYTF.

This clonotype has a count of ten or more. The V call is TRBV6-1, the J call TRBJ1-2; D remains ambiguous. Trimming cost V 5 bases and J 4 bases, with 23 bases left between them. CDR3 length equals 17 residues. CDR1 is MNHNS and CDR2 is SASEGT in the germline V gene. CDR3 sequence: CASSSSRECRKTYGYTF. In DNA, the CDR3 is TGTGCCAGCAGTAGCTCCCGGGAATGTAGAAAGACCTATGGCTACACCTTC.

V and J are TRBV4-1 and TRBJ1-5, with 8 nucleotides matching TRBD1. The CDR3 has 14 amino acids. CDR1 and CDR2 (germline): MGHRA, YSYEKL. Germline trimming cut 8 bases from V and 7 bases from J; bases unmatched to any gene: 10. This chain's CDR3 is CASGLGTGGQPQHF. CDR3 DNA: TGCGCCAGCGGCCTTGGGACAGGTGGACAGCCCCAGCATTTT.

This clonotype was detected ten times or more. One end of the junction does not line up with germline, which may come from a read error. In DNA form, the CDR3 reads TGTGCCAGTAGCATAGACAGTGGAGGGGGGGAGCTGTTTTTT. Its protein is CASSIDSGGGELFF. This rearrangement joins TRBV19 to TRBJ2-2, with TRBD2 as a possible D gene (6 bases). Germline V lookup: CDR1 LNHDA, CDR2 SQIVND (reference sequence). This CDR3 has 14 amino acids.

A note on this clonotype: A read error may be the cause here, since a much bigger clone is one base away. The chain couples TRBV6-9 to TRBJ1-2; D is unclear. The germline gives CDR1 MNHGY, CDR2 SVAAGI. The CDR3 contains 17 residues. The CDR3 sequence is CDSSSNQPYGKTYGYTF. The DNA of the CDR3 is TGTGACAGCAGTTCCAATCAGCCTTACGGAAAGACCTATGGCTACACCTTC.

This clonotype was picked up many times. The chain is built from TRBV6-5 and TRBJ1-5; perhaps TRBD1 as D (5 bases). The ends were cut back, 7 bases at V and 0 bases at J, with 16 bases in the middle. The CDR3 sequence is 16 residues long. Germline CDR1 is MNHEY and CDR2 is SVGAGI. CDR3 DNA sequence: TGTGCCAGCACCTGGGACGGGGGAAATAGCAATCAGCCCCAGCATTTT. This gives the protein CASTWDGGNSNQPQHF.

The rearrangement uses TRBV5-1 and TRBJ2-1, with TRBD2 matching 7 bases. CDR3 length: 17 amino acids. The germline gives CDR1 SGHRS, CDR2 YFSETQ. The junction had 13 bases not matched to a gene; V was cut back by 3 bases and J by 4 bases. CDR3 amino acids: CASSSAPRGDPYNEQFF. The CDR3 bases are TGCGCCAGCAGCTCGGCACCCCGGGGGGACCCTTACAATGAGCAGTTCTTC.

With respect to this clonotype: This may be a read error: a much more frequent sequence differs by one nucleotide. The rearrangement uses TRBV6-5 and TRBJ1-2; 7 positions agree with TRBD1. V lost 11 bases, J lost 8 bases, and 17 bases stayed unmatched. CDR3 size: 14 residues. The germline gives CDR1 MNHEY, CDR2 SVGAGI. The CDR3 coding sequence is TGTGCCGCCCGACAGGGCCTATTGGCCCGAGGCTACACCTTC. Protein sequence: CAARQGLLARGYTF.

This clonotype was counted at least ten times. In nucleotides, the CDR3 is TGTGCCAGCAGCAAACAGAATCCCATTTCAGGCTTGACCGGGGAGCTGTTTTTT. Its translation: CASSKQNPISGLTGELFF. The V call is TRBV3-1, the J call TRBJ2-2; the D is unclear. The CDR3 extends over 18 amino acids. Trimming took 5 bases from V and 5 from J, leaving 24 bases between them. Germline CDR1 LGHDT, CDR2 YNNKEL (reference sequence).

This clonotype was observed many times. The V and J genes are TRBV19 and TRBJ1-2, with D uncertain. The germline CDR1 and CDR2 sequences are LNHDA and SQIVND (reference sequence). V lost 4 bases to trimming and J lost 4 bases, with 22 bases between them. This CDR3 is 17 amino acids long. The CDR3: CASSNAVTNRKTYGYTF. For the CDR3, the DNA is TGTGCCAGTAGTAATGCGGTGACAAATCGAAAGACCTATGGCTACACCTTC.

This clonotype has a single count. A clone one base away is much larger, so this may be a read error. V gene TRBV5-8 combines with J gene TRBJ1-2, with unresolved D. V shed 7 bases and J shed 4 bases, with 23 bases lying between them. Germline V gene sequence: CDR1 SGHTS, CDR2 YDEGEE. The CDR3 is 16 amino acids. Here the CDR3 DNA reads TGTGCCAGCGACACTGCTCATCCACGAAAGACCTATGGCTACACCTTC. It is translated as CASDTAHPRKTYGYTF.

This clonotype was detected ten times or more. This chain uses TRBV3-1 with TRBJ2-7; 7 bases match TRBD2. Germline V gives CDR1 LGHDT, CDR2 YNNKEL (reference sequence). This CDR3 is built from 15 residues. V dropped 0 bases and J dropped 3; count of bases not matched to a gene: 5. The CDR3 spells CASSQDPWEGYEQYF. In DNA, the CDR3 is TGTGCCAGCAGCCAAGATCCTTGGGAGGGCTACGAGCAGTACTTC.

In regard to this clonotype: A much bigger clone sits one base away, suggesting this may be a read error. Likely a read error: the CDR3 ends without its conserved phenylalanine or tryptophan. CDR3 sequence reads: CAAGGSTWNEQFL. CDR3 DNA: TGTGCCGCCGGGGGGAGCACGTGGAATGAGCAGTTCCTC. The chain joins TRBV15 to TRBJ2-1, with 7 bases identical to TRBD2. Germline V lookup: CDR1 LNHNV, CDR2 YYDKDF (reference sequence). The V segment lost 11 bases and the J segment 7 bases; nucleotides outside the gene matches: 11. The CDR3 length is 13 residues.

This clonotype was found many times. This chain connects TRBV6-5 to TRBJ1-2; no reliable D call. Germline values: CDR1 MNHEY, CDR2 SVGAGI. Trimming removed 4 bases at V and 4 bases at J, with 22 bases between. The CDR3 extends over 17 amino acids. The CDR3 region has the DNA TGTGCCAGCAGTTGCATTGGGGAATGTAGAAAGACCTATGGCTACACCTTC. Its protein is CASSCIGECRKTYGYTF.

V is TRBV7-2 and J is TRBJ2-1; TRBD2 matches at 10 bases. Losses at the gene ends were 0 bases for V and 8 bases for J; bases not matched to a gene: 7. This CDR3 has 16 amino acids. Germline V gene lookup returns CDR1 SGHTA and CDR2 FQGNSA. CDR3 protein: CASSLAFSGGAYEQFF. The CDR3 DNA follows: TGTGCCAGCAGCTTAGCGTTCAGCGGGGGGGCCTATGAGCAGTTCTTC. The whole variable domain, remainder taken from reference TRBV7-2 and TRBJ2-1, is GAGVSQSPSNKVTEKGKDVELRCDPISGHTALYWYRQSLGQGLEFLIYFQGNSAPDKSGLPSDRFSAERTGGSVSTLTIQRTQQEDSAVYLCASSLAFSGGAYEQFFGPGTRLTVL.

Ten or more counts support this clonotype. V usage is TRBV25-1 and J usage is TRBJ2-2; D is undetermined. V was clipped by 1 base and J by 6 bases, with 6 bases between them. The CDR3 covers 13 residues. Looked up from germline, CDR1 is MGHDK and CDR2 is SYGVNS. The CDR3 loop reads CASSESVAGELFF. The CDR3 DNA reads as TGTGCCAGCAGTGAATCGGTCGCCGGGGAGCTGTTTTTT.

In its sample, this clonotype was seen many times. The J gene is TRBJ2-2, the V gene TRBV3-1; no clear D. Trimming removed 5 bases at V and 5 bases at J, with 24 bases between. CDR3 length: 18 amino acids. The germline CDR1 and CDR2 sequences are LGHDT and YNNKEL (reference sequence). Here the CDR3 DNA reads TGTGCCAGCAGCTGGCCGCATCCCATTTCAGGCTTGACCGGGGAGCTGTTTTTT. This encodes CASSWPHPISGLTGELFF.

A note on this clonotype: Given a much more abundant clone one base away, this may be a read error. This sequence joins TRBV5-6 and TRBJ1-6; TRBD1 is a possible D gene (5 bases). This CDR3 spans 14 amino acids. Germline CDR1 SGHDT, CDR2 YYEEEE. DNA of the CDR3: TGTGCCAGCAGCCCGGGGACGCCTCCTTCACCCCCCCACTTT. It yields the protein CASSPGTPPSPPHF.

To note about this clonotype: This may come from a read error, since a much larger clone is one base off. The J gene is TRBJ2-1, the V gene TRBV11-2; D is uncertain. The CDR3 runs to 14 residues. Per germline, CDR1 SGHAT and CDR2 FQNNGV. DNA for the CDR3: TGTGCCAGCAGCCTAGACTGCTCCTACAATGAGCAGTTCTTC. The encoded protein is CASSLDCSYNEQFF.

Ten or more counts support this clonotype. The rearrangement uses TRBV21-1 and TRBJ2-3. TRBV21-1 is a documented pseudogene. The CDR3 extends over 17 amino acids. The CDR3 coding sequence is TGTGCCAGCAGACCAGGTATAGCTACAGTCATGCAAGATACGCAGTATTTT. Its translation is CASRPGIATVMQDTQYF.

V and J are TRBV11-2 and TRBJ2-5; D possibly corresponds to TRBD2 (6 bases). Germline V gene sequence: CDR1 SGHAT, CDR2 FQNNGV. V lost 0 bases, J lost 0 bases, and 23 bases lay in between. The CDR3 runs to 20 residues. This chain's CDR3 is CASSLDPAGVGAGYQETQYF. DNA for the CDR3: TGTGCCAGCAGCTTAGATCCCGCAGGCGTTGGGGCGGGGTACCAAGAGACCCAGTACTTC.

This clonotype was observed many times. J is TRBJ1-2 and V is TRBV11-1; D is unclear. V dropped 4 bases and J dropped 4 bases, with 22 bases sitting between them. CDR1 is SGHAT, CDR2 FQDESV, per germline (reference sequence). This CDR3 has 17 amino acids. CDR3 nucleotide sequence: TGTGCCAGCAGCTCTGGAATTAAGGCTGGAAAGACCTATGGCTACACCTTC. It specifies CASSSGIKAGKTYGYTF.

A remark on this clonotype: A much larger clone differs from this one at a single base, so this may be a read error. The chain uses TRBV28 and TRBJ2-1; 7 bases line up with TRBD2. CDR1 MDHEN and CDR2 SYDVKM come from the germline V gene. CDR3 length: 14 residues. The CDR3 sequence: CASSLGGTYNEQSF. The CDR3 coding sequence is TGTGCCAGCAGTTTGGGGGGGACGTACAATGAGCAGTCCTTC. The complete variable domain, with remaining parts taken from reference TRBV28 and TRBJ2-1, reads DVKVTQSSRYLVKRTGEKVFLECVQDMDHENMFWYRQDPGLGLRLIYFSYDVKMKEKGDIPEGYSVSREKKERFSLILESASTNQTSMYLCASSLGGTYNEQSFGPGTRLTVL.

This clonotype was seen repeatedly, ten times or more. The chain carries TRBV19 and TRBJ1-2, with 7 bases identical to TRBD1. Looked up from germline, CDR1 is LNHDA and CDR2 is SQIVND (reference sequence). The CDR3 sequence is 14 residues long. V shed 4 bases, J shed 4 bases, and the junction held 6 bases outside the gene matches. The CDR3 spells CASSTPGQFYGYTF. The CDR3 DNA sequence: TGTGCCAGTAGTACACCGGGACAGTTCTATGGCTACACCTTC.

This clonotype was picked up many times. This chain joins TRBV7-6 and TRBJ2-7; 9 bases are a match to TRBD1. CDR1 and CDR2 (germline): SGHVS, FNYEAQ. The CDR3 extends over 12 amino acids. Losses at the gene ends were 1 base for V and 12 bases for J; bases not matched to a gene: 4. The CDR3 DNA sequence: TGTGCCAGCAGCTTAGGGGACAGGGTTTTGTACTTC. This sequence encodes CASSLGDRVLYF.

The chain links TRBV3-1 to TRBJ2-6, with 10 nucleotides matching TRBD2. The V gene end was trimmed by 1 base and the J gene end by 1 base; junction bases not matched to a gene: 7. CDR3 length equals 19 residues. From germline, CDR1 is LGHDT and CDR2 YNNKEL (reference sequence). The CDR3 reads CASSQAALAGDSGANVLTF. CDR3 bases: TGTGCCAGCAGCCAAGCGGCCCTAGCGGGAGATTCTGGGGCCAACGTCCTGACTTTC. Variable domain in full (rest from reference TRBV3-1 and TRBJ2-6): DTAVSQTPKYLVTQMGNDKSIKCEQNLGHDTMYWYKQDSKKFLKIMFSYNNKELIINETVPNRFSPKSPDKAHLNLHINSLELGDSAVYFCASSQAALAGDSGANVLTFGAGSRLTVL.